This T cell receptor beta chain was profiled in a study of blood T cell repertoires in COVID-19. Study details: Spain, Italy and the United States supplied samples that represented acute and convalescent COVID-19. From T cells, B-cell-depleted T cells, or PBMCs came the material, which was cDNA or gDNA.

This clone showed up just a few times. Trimming removed 5 bases from V and 10 bases from J; junction bases left unmatched: 11. This CDR3 spans 12 amino acids. Germline values: CDR1 SQVTM, CDR2 ANQGSEA. Seattle cases were enrolled at active infection and followed longitudinally. As handled by the study authors: From reference gene primer amplification, estimates of nucleated cell counts were derived. Sequencing used immunoSEQ multiplex PCR; TCRdb keeps in-frame clones, though not all of them. V, J and clone size reflect that table, while D and trimming were determined from the DNA. The sample holds about 350,000 clones, around 90% seen once.

This sequence joins TRBV29-1 and TRBJ2-7, with 7 bases matching TRBD1. The receptor comes from an older woman with COVID-19, enrolled during active disease. Sequenced material: peripheral blood. CDR3 sequence reads: CSVLYTGTAQYF. The CDR3 DNA sequence: TGCAGCGTTCTCTACACCGGGACAGCTCAGTACTTC.